This T cell receptor (beta chain) stems from a study of T cells in Graves' hyperthyroidism and ophthalmopathy. The overall study: Peripheral blood was collected at initial diagnosis, before any treatment.

V lost 3 bases, J lost 4 bases, and 8 bases stayed unmatched. The germline V gene encodes CDR1 DFQATT and CDR2 SNEGSKA (reference sequence). The CDR3 spans 14 residues. Many counts were recorded for this clonotype. Its antigen is unknown. Regarding the study as a whole: Blood also carried most thyroid clonotypes expanded above 0.001. Model output signaled ophthalmopathy a median 6.5 months ahead of onset.

Amplification of TCR beta CDR3 regions was performed using RNA transcripts as template. The HTBI primer set was used in a first-round RT-PCR of the TCR CDR3. Via MiXCR, TCRdb re-called the multiplex PCR reads, giving one row per CDR3 protein. There are about half a million distinct CDR3 sequences in the sample; less than 25% occur only once, and about 26% lies in the top ten. The chain has TRBV20-1 and TRBJ1-2; TRBD1 matches 7 bases. The sequence derives from a man between 18 and 29 years old with Graves' hyperthyroidism. Sequencing was carried out using blood. The CDR3 DNA reads TGCAGTGCTAGGGCCGATGACAGGGTCTATGGCTACACCTTC. It yields the protein CSARADDRVYGYTF.